Listed here are 9 T cell receptor beta chains from one sample, sequenced in a study of early T cells in non-severe SARS-CoV-2 infection. MiXCR, applied by TCRdb to the 5' RACE reads, yields one record per CDR3 protein. The sample lists tens of thousands of distinct CDR3 sequences, about 4.5% occurring once. Specimen: whole blood. The origin of the receptors is an adult who was a healthcare worker with PCR-confirmed SARS-CoV-2 infection or an uninfected control (not recorded which).

Within the sample, this clonotype is medium-sized. V is TRBV9 and J is TRBJ2-2; D ambiguous. CDR3 length: 13 residues. The germline V gene has CDR1 SGDLS and CDR2 YYNGEE. Deletions cut 7 bases from V and 4 bases from J, with 11 bases between. CDR3: CASGKGVTGELFF. For the CDR3, the DNA is TGTGCCAGCGGTAAGGGTGTCACCGGGGAGCTGTTTTTT. The variable domain in full, with the rest retrieved from reference TRBV9 and TRBJ2-2, is DSGVTQTPKHLITATGQRVTLRCSPRSGDLSVYWYQQSLDQGLQFLIQYYNGEERAKGNILERFSAQQFPDLHSELNLSSLELGDSALYFCASGKGVTGELFFGEGSRLTVL.

This clonotype came up many times. The chain carries TRBV7-9 and TRBJ2-6, with D uncertain. CDR3 size: 15 residues. The V end was cut by 3 bases, the J end by 2 bases, with 8 bases between. The V gene's germline CDR1 is SEHNR and CDR2 FQNEAQ (reference sequence). CDR3 coding DNA: TGTGCCAGCAGCTTCGTTACCCCTGGGGCCAACGTCCTGACTTTC. It encodes CASSFVTPGANVLTF.

This clonotype was counted a few times. One junction end disagrees with the germline gene, perhaps due to a read error. The rearrangement joins TRBV7-9 to TRBJ2-1; D tentatively fits TRBD1 or TRBD2 (5 bases each). This CDR3 contains 11 residues. Germline V gene sequence: CDR1 SEHNR, CDR2 FQNEAQ (reference sequence). CDR3: CASSPIRGVLF. Here the CDR3 DNA reads TGTGCCAGCAGCCCAATCCGGGGCGTGCTCTTC.

This clonotype was seen a few times. The chain combines TRBV24-1 with TRBJ2-7, with D maybe TRBD1 (6 bases). In germline, CDR1 is KGHDR, CDR2 SFDVKD. The CDR3 sequence is 15 residues long. The ends were cut back, 4 bases at V and 2 bases at J, with 14 bases in the middle. The CDR3 DNA reads TGTGCCACCAGTGACCCTTGGACAGTTGCCTACGAGCAGTACTTC. It translates to CATSDPWTVAYEQYF.

This clonotype was counted at least ten times. The V gene is TRBV5-1, the J gene TRBJ1-1, with D hard to call. Trimming cost V 2 bases and J 2 bases, with 10 bases left between them. Germline V gene sequence: CDR1 SGHRS, CDR2 YFSETQ. The CDR3 totals 14 residues. The CDR3 DNA is TGCGCCAGCAGCTTAACAAGGAAAAACACTGAAGCTTTCTTT. Amino acid sequence: CASSLTRKNTEAFF.

This clonotype was seen a few times. The chain combines TRBV20-1 with TRBJ2-7, with 7 bases lining up with TRBD1. CDR3 size: 14 residues. Trimming cost V 3 bases and J 3 bases; bases outside gene matches: 8. CDR1 is DFQATT and CDR2 is SNEGSKA in the germline V gene (reference sequence). CDR3 nucleotides: TGCAGTGCTAGCTACTCGGGACAGTACTACGAGCAGTACTTC. Amino acid sequence: CSASYSGQYYEQYF.

This clonotype has only a few counts. The chain recombines TRBV3-1 with TRBJ1-4; a weak D match, TRBD1 (5 bases). Germline-derived CDR1 and CDR2 are LGHDT and YNNKEL (reference sequence). Trimming left V 1 base short and J 0 bases short, with 6 bases between. This CDR3 spans 15 amino acids. CDR3 amino acids: CASSQGGTTNEKLFF. The DNA of the CDR3 is TGTGCCAGCAGCCAAGGGGGCACAACTAATGAAAAACTGTTTTTT.

This clonotype was seen at least ten times. The junction does not match germline at one end; this may be a read error. The chain recombines TRBV4-1 with TRBJ1-2; perhaps TRBD1 as D (6 bases). This CDR3 contains 12 residues. Germline V gene data show CDR1 as MGHRA and CDR2 as YSYEKL. The CDR3 nucleotides are TGCGCCAGCAGCCAAGGGAATTACAGGGCATACTTC. This encodes CASSQGNYRAYF.

This clonotype was found many times. The chain combines TRBV7-9 with TRBJ2-7; weak D call: TRBD1 (6 bases). This CDR3 has 13 amino acids. V was cut by 5 bases and J by 7 bases, with 15 bases left in between. CDR1 is SEHNR, CDR2 FQNEAQ, per germline (reference sequence). Here the CDR3 reads CASSTRGGWEQYF. The CDR3 DNA is TGTGCCAGCAGCACCCGAGGGGGTTGGGAGCAGTACTTC.